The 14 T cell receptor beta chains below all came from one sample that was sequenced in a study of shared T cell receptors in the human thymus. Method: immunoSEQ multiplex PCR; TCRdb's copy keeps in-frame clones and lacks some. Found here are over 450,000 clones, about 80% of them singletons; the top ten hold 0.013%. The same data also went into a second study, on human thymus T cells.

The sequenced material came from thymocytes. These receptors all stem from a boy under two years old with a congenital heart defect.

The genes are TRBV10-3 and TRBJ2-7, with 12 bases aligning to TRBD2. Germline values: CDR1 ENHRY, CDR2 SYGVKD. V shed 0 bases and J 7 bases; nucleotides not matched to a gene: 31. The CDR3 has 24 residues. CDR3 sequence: CAISESRERITHPTSGSWTEEQYF. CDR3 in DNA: TGTGCCATCAGTGAGTCGAGGGAGAGGATTACTCACCCGACTAGCGGGAGTTGGACGGAGGAGCAGTACTTC.

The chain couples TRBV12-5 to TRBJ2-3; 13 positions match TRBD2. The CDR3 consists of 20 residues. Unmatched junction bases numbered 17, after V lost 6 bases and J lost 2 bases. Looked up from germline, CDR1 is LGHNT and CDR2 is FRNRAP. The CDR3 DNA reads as TGTGCTAGTGGGGGAACCTGGACTAGCGGGAGAAGAGGTGACACAGATACGCAGTATTTT. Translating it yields CASGGTWTSGRRGDTDTQYF.

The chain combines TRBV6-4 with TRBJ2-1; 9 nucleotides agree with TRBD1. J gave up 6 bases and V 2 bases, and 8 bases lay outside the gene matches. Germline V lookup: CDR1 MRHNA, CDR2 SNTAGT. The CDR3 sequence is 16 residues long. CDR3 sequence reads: CASSDVLGQGPNEQFF. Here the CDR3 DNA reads TGTGCCAGCAGTGACGTTTTGGGACAGGGTCCCAATGAGCAGTTCTTC.

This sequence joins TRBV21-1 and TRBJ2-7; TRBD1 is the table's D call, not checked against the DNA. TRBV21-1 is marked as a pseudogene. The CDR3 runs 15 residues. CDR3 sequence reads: CASSKARGQNYEQYF. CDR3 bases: TGTGCCAGCAGCAAAGCCCGGGGACAGAACTACGAGCAGTACTTC.

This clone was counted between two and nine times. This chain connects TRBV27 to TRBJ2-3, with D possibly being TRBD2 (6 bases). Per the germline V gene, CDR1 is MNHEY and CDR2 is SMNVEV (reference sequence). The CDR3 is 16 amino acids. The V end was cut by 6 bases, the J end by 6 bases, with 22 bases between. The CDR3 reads CASRPAGERALDTQYF. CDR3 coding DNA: TGTGCCAGCAGACCCGCTGGGGAGCGGGCGCTGGATACGCAGTATTTT.

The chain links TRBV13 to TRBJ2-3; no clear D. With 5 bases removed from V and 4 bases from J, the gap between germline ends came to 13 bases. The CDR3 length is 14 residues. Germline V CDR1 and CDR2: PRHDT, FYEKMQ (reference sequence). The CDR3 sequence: CASSHPGESDTQYF. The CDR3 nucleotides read TGTGCCAGCAGCCACCCCGGTGAGTCAGATACGCAGTATTTT.

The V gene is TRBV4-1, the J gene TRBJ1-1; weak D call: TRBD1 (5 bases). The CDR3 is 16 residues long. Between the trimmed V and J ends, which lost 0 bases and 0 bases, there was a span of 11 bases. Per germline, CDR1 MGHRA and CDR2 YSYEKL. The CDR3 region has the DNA TGCGCCAGCAGCCAAGATTGGACGGACATGAACACTGAAGCTTTCTTT. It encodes CASSQDWTDMNTEAFF.

The CDR3 sequence: CATSRAKGGNEKLFF. The CDR3 DNA sequence: TGTGCCACCAGCAGAGCGAAAGGGGGTAATGAAAAACTGTTTTTT. This sequence joins TRBV15 and TRBJ1-4, with D possibly TRBD1 on 6 matching bases. V was pared by 1 base and J by 4 bases, with 10 bases between. The CDR3 loop spans 15 amino acids. Germline values: CDR1 LNHNV, CDR2 YYDKDF (reference sequence).

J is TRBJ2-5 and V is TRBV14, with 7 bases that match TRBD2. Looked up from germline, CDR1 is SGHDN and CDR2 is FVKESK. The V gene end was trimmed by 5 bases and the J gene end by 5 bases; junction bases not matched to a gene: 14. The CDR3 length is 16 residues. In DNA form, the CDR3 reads TGTGCCAGCAGCGGGGGGGGATCCGCTCAAAGTGAGACCCAGTACTTC. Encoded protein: CASSGGGSAQSETQYF.

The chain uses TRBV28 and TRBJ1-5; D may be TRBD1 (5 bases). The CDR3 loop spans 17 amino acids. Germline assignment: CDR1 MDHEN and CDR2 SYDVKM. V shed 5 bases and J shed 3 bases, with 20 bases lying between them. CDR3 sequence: CASSSRPGRGANQPQHF. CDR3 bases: TGTGCCAGCAGTAGCCGTCCAGGGCGAGGTGCCAATCAGCCCCAGCATTTT.

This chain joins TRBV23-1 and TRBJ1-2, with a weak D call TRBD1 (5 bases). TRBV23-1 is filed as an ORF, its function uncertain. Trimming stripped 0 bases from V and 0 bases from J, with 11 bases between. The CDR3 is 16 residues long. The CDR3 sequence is CASSQSNRTSNYGYTF. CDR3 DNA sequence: TGCGCCAGCAGTCAATCCAACCGGACATCTAACTATGGCTACACCTTC.

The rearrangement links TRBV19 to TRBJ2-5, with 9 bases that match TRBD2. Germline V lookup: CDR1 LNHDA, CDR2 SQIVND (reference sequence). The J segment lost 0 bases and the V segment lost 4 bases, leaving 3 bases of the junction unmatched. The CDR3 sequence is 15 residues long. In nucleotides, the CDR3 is TGTGCCAGTAGTACGGCTAGCGGGAACCAAGAGACCCAGTACTTC. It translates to CASSTASGNQETQYF.

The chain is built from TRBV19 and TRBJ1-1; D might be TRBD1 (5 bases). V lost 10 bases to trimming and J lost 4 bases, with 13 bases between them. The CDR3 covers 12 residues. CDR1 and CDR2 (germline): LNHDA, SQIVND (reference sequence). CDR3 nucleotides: TGTGCCACCAATAGGGGTGGCACTGAAGCTTTCTTT. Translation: CATNRGGTEAFF.

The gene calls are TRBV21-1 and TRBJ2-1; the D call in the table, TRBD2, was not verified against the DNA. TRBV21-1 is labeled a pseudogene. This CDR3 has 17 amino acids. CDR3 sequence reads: CASSLNRTSGISNEQFF. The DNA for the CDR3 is TGTGCCAGCAGCCTGAATCGGACTAGCGGGATAAGCAATGAGCAGTTCTTC.